The 10 T cell receptor beta chains listed next were all sequenced from one sample in a study of immune heterogeneity within non-small cell lung tumors. The authors used roughly 0.55 ug of bulk tumor genomic DNA per sample as template. Every primary tumor yielded several biopsies, spaced far apart, that were taken during surgery. Each patient presented with untreated, newly diagnosed non-small cell lung cancer and received curative surgery. The authors amplified TCR beta CDR3 by multiplex PCR with 32 V and 13 J primers. In TCRdb, the multiplex PCR reads were re-called with MiXCR into one record per CDR3 protein. Of 20,000 to 25,000 distinct CDR3 sequences in the sample, less than 35% were seen once. The sequencing input was lung tumor tissue. The receptors shown here come from a man aged 40-50 years with non-small cell lung cancer.

V gene TRBV28 combines with J gene TRBJ1-5; D is uncertain. CDR3 length: 14 amino acids. The ends were cut back, 3 bases at V and 4 bases at J, with 10 bases in the middle. CDR1 MDHEN and CDR2 SYDVKM come from the germline V gene. This CDR3 reads CASSLVNRNQPQHF. CDR3 DNA: TGTGCCAGCAGTTTGGTCAATCGTAATCAGCCCCAGCATTTT.

This clonotype was recorded at least ten times. This chain connects TRBV12-3 or TRBV12-4 to TRBJ2-2; no reliable D call. This CDR3 spans 14 amino acids. With 6 bases removed from V and 5 bases from J, the gap between germline ends came to 13 bases. The CDR3 spells CASRPLLGTGELFF. The CDR3 DNA reads as TGTGCCAGCAGACCCCTACTCGGGACCGGGGAGCTGTTTTTT.

This clonotype was counted once. At one of its ends the junction is not consistent with the germline gene, which may arise from a read error. J is TRBJ2-7 and V is TRBV28; 7 bases line up with TRBD1. This CDR3 has 13 residues. Germline loops: CDR1 MDHEN, CDR2 SYDVKM. DNA of the CDR3: TGTGCCAGCAGTTTGGGACAGTCCTACGAGAAGTACTTC. Its protein product is CASSLGQSYEKYF.

This clonotype was found many times. The chain has TRBV12-3 or TRBV12-4 and TRBJ2-1; D is perhaps TRBD2 (6 bases). The CDR3 sequence is 13 residues long. Trimming took off 6 bases at V and 6 bases at J, with 12 bases between the two ends. In DNA form, the CDR3 reads TGTGCCAGCAGCAGACTAGTTTTCAATGAGCAGTTCTTC. Translated, it gives CASSRLVFNEQFF.

The gene calls are TRBV6-2 or TRBV6-3 and TRBJ2-2; 13 bases align to TRBD2. The germline gives CDR1 MNHEY, CDR2 SVGEGT. The V gene end was trimmed by 2 bases and the J gene end by 6 bases; junction bases not matched to a gene: 12. The CDR3 sequence is 19 residues long. DNA for the CDR3: TGTGCCAGCAGTTACGCGGACAGACTAGCGGGAGGTTCTTCCGGGGAGCTGTTTTTT. This codes for CASSYADRLAGGSSGELFF.

The chain employs TRBV6-1 and TRBJ1-2; D uncertain. CDR3 length: 13 residues. The germline V gene has CDR1 MNHNS and CDR2 SASEGT. Trimming left V 6 bases short and J 3 bases short, with 11 bases between. CDR3 region: CASRPGFDYGYTF. CDR3 DNA sequence: TGTGCCAGCAGGCCCGGCTTTGACTATGGCTACACCTTC.

The chain combines TRBV30 with TRBJ2-1, with TRBD1 identical over 7 bases. The length of the CDR3 is 15 residues. Unmatched junction bases numbered 9, after V lost 2 bases and J lost 5 bases. Per the germline V gene, CDR1 is GTSNPN and CDR2 is SVGIG (reference sequence). The CDR3 DNA sequence: TGTGCCTGGAGTCTCCCGGGACAGTCCAACAATGAGCAGTTCTTC. This translates into CAWSLPGQSNNEQFF.

In its sample, this clonotype is medium-sized. The V call is TRBV5-1, the J call TRBJ2-7; no reliable D call. Germline-derived CDR1 and CDR2 are SGHRS and YFSETQ. Trimming stripped 0 bases from V and 3 bases from J, with 7 bases between. The CDR3 runs 13 residues. The CDR3 nucleotides are TGCGCCAGCAGCTTGGTCGGCTACTACGAGCAGTACTTC. It codes for CASSLVGYYEQYF.

This clonotype has just a few counts. V is TRBV20-1 and J is TRBJ2-3; 7 nucleotides match TRBD2. CDR3 length: 14 amino acids. The germline gives CDR1 DFQATT, CDR2 SNEGSKA (reference sequence). V shed 4 bases and J 2 bases; nucleotides not matched to a gene: 6. The CDR3, as DNA: TGCAGTGCTACCCCGGGACTAAACACAGATACGCAGTATTTT. Its protein product is CSATPGLNTDTQYF.

Concerning this clonotype itself: This may come from a read error, since a much larger clone is one base off. V usage is TRBV10-3 and J usage is TRBJ2-7, with D possibly being TRBD1 (5 bases). The CDR3 spans 12 residues. Germline values: CDR1 ENHRY, CDR2 SYGVKD. CDR3 DNA: TGTGCCATCCAGGGCCCAGGATACGGGCAGTACTTC. Translation: CAIQGPGYGQYF.